The rows below give T cell receptor beta chains drawn from one sample of a study of graft-versus-host responses after intestinal transplantation. The assay was immunoSEQ multiplex PCR, and TCRdb's table has in-frame clones only and misses some. Of approximately 97,000 clones in the sample, about 90% were seen once. These receptors are not linked to any known antigen. The specimen comprised unstimulated CD8+ T cells sorted from spleen or lymph node cells, sampled before transplant. All receptors come from a human donor who was the organ donor for an intestinal transplant. The CDR3 runs from the conserved cysteine through the conserved F or W. Fields, in order: D gene, clone size, V gene, J gene, CDR3 DNA, CDR3 protein. The D gene is left open where the match is weak. Some rows mark clone size as missing; the rest say once, few, many or name a class of expanded clone.

-	-	TRBV4-2	TRBJ2-6	TGTGCCAGCAGTCCAGGGGTTGGGGCCAACGTCCTGACTTTC	CASSPGVGANVLTF
TRBD2	-	TRBV9	TRBJ2-1	TGTGCCAGCAGCGCGAAACATGGACTAGCGGGGGATGAGCAGTTCTTC	CASSAKHGLAGDEQFF
TRBD2	-	TRBV6-1	TRBJ2-7	TGTGCCAGCAGACAGACTAGCGGGGGGTTCTACGAGCAGTACTTC	CASRQTSGGFYEQYF
-	-	TRBV7-6	TRBJ2-2	TGTGCCAGCAGCGTTCACCTGAGCGCCAGCACCGGGGAGCTGTTTTTT	CASSVHLSASTGELFF
TRBD2	once	TRBV29-1	TRBJ2-6	TGCAGCGTTGTGACATCGGGGGGTTCTGGGGCCAACGTCCTGACTTTC	CSVVTSGGSGANVLTF
-	-	TRBV5-1	TRBJ2-1	TGCGCCAGCAGCTTGGGAGGTCCTGAGCAGTTCTTC	CASSLGGPEQFF
-	-	TRBV30	TRBJ2-5	TGTGCCTGGAGCCCTCACAGCCAAGAGACCCAGTACTTC	CAWSPHSQETQYF
-	-	TRBV29-1	TRBJ2-1	TGCAGCGTTGAGGTCACGTTCGGAGCGCATGAGCAGTTCTTC	CSVEVTFGAHEQFF
-	-	TRBV27	TRBJ2-1	TGTGCCAGCAGTAACACCGGGGTCTACAATGAGCAGTTCTTC	CASSNTGVYNEQFF
TRBD2	-	TRBV28	TRBJ2-5	TGTGCCAGCAGTGTTACTAGCGGGAGGTCGGAGACCCAGTACTTC	CASSVTSGRSETQYF
TRBD2	-	TRBV28	TRBJ2-5	TGTGCCAGCAGTTTAGAGTTCGCGGGAGGGCCGGAGGAAGAGACCCAGTACTTC	CASSLEFAGGPEEETQYF